These 32 T cell receptor beta chains were all obtained from the same sample, sequenced in a study of technical replicates of blood from several donors. Profiled with immunoSEQ multiplex PCR; TCRdb holds only in-frame clones, not every one. The data show about 83,000 clones, around 94% seen once. The sequenced material came from T cells isolated from PBMCs. The receptors shown here come from a human donor in good health.

This rearrangement joins TRBV5-8 to TRBJ2-1; TRBD2 matches at 8 bases. Germline V gene data show CDR1 as SGHTS and CDR2 as YDEGEE. The CDR3 consists of 15 residues. Trimming at V came to 2 bases and at J to 5 bases, leaving 6 bases not matched to a gene. CDR3 DNA sequence: TGTGCCAGCAGCTTAGCGGGAGAGCCCCACAATGAGCAGTTCTTC. Its protein is CASSLAGEPHNEQFF.

The CDR3 nucleotides read TGTGCCAGCAGCTTAGCAGGGATAGGACAGGAAGGGAATGAAGCTTTCTTT. This encodes CASSLAGIGQEGNEAFF. The chain is built from TRBV7-9 and TRBJ1-1; 7 nucleotides match TRBD1. The ends lost 0 bases at V and 7 bases at J; junction bases unmatched: 14. From germline, CDR1 is SEHNR and CDR2 FQNEAQ (reference sequence). The CDR3 sequence is 17 residues long.

V is TRBV7-2 and J is TRBJ1-2; the D gene is possibly TRBD1 (5 bases). CDR1 and CDR2 from the germline V gene are SGHTA and FQGNSA. CDR3 length: 15 amino acids. The V end was cut by 9 bases, the J end by 6 bases, with 23 bases between. CDR3 bases: TGTGCCAGTCTTAAGCCGATCACAGGTGAACATGGCTACACCTTC. Encoded protein: CASLKPITGEHGYTF.

V usage is TRBV10-3 and J usage is TRBJ2-5; 11 bases match TRBD2. V was clipped by 10 bases and J by 3 bases; unmatched bases: 4. Germline-derived CDR1 and CDR2 are ENHRY and SYGVKD. This CDR3 spans 13 amino acids. CDR3 sequence (DNA): TGTGCCACAACTAGCGGGAGTGAAGAGACCCAGTACTTC. This gives the protein CATTSGSEETQYF.

This clone showed up just once. The V and J genes are TRBV19 and TRBJ1-5; tentatively, D is TRBD1 (6 bases). Trimming removed 2 bases from V and 7 bases from J, with 12 bases in between. Germline V gene data show CDR1 as LNHDA and CDR2 as SQIVND (reference sequence). The CDR3 loop spans 14 amino acids. CDR3 loop: CASSISGGSQPQHF. The CDR3 region has the DNA TGTGCCAGTAGTATATCGGGGGGCAGCCAGCCCCAGCATTTT.

The chain has TRBV12-2 and TRBJ1-1; the table names TRBD1, a call not compared with the DNA. TRBV12-2 is labeled a pseudogene. This CDR3 is built from 14 residues. DNA for the CDR3: TGTGCAAGTCGCTTAGTACACCCGAACACTGAAGCTTTCTTT. Residues: CASRLVHPNTEAFF.

The gene calls are TRBV5-4 and TRBJ2-1; 12 bases are shared with TRBD2. The V and J ends lost 4 bases and 4 bases, in that order; junction bases with no gene match: 12. Germline CDR1 reads SGHNT; CDR2 reads YYREEE (reference sequence). There are 18 residues in the CDR3. CDR3 bases: TGTGCCAGCAGCCCAATGGCTAGCGGGAGGGCCGGGTACAATGAGCAGTTCTTC. Translation: CASSPMASGRAGYNEQFF. Variable domain in full (rest from reference TRBV5-4 and TRBJ2-1): ETGVTQSPTHLIKTRGQQVTLRCSSQSGHNTVSWYQQALGQGPQFIFQYYREEENGRGNFPPRFSGLQFPNYSSELNVNALELDDSALYLCASSPMASGRAGYNEQFFGPGTRLTVL.

This CDR3 is CASSPGDYYSEQFF. Here the CDR3 DNA reads TGTGCCAGCAGCCCCGGCGACTACTATAGTGAGCAGTTCTTC. The chain links TRBV5-4 to TRBJ2-1, with a weak D call TRBD2 (5 bases). Trimming removed 4 bases at V and 9 bases at J, with 17 bases between. CDR3 length equals 14 residues. Germline V gives CDR1 SGHNT, CDR2 YYREEE (reference sequence). Combining the CDR3 with reference TRBV5-4 and TRBJ2-1 gives the whole variable domain ETGVTQSPTHLIKTRGQQVTLRCSSQSGHNTVSWYQQALGQGPQFIFQYYREEENGRGNFPPRFSGLQFPNYSSELNVNALELDDSALYLCASSPGDYYSEQFFGPGTRLTVL.

V usage is TRBV6-5 and J usage is TRBJ2-2, with 10 bases lining up with TRBD2. CDR1 is MNHEY, CDR2 SVGAGI, per germline. The trim removed 6 bases at V and 4 bases at J, leaving 5 bases unmatched. CDR3 size: 15 residues. The CDR3 region is CASSPLAGTTGELFF. CDR3 coding DNA: TGTGCCAGCAGCCCACTAGCGGGGACCACCGGGGAGCTGTTTTTT.

This chain connects TRBV28 to TRBJ1-3, with 7 bases lining up with TRBD1. The germline V gene encodes CDR1 MDHEN and CDR2 SYDVKM. V trimming: 7 bases; J trimming: 5 bases; junction bases outside the gene matches: 5. The CDR3 contains 13 residues. The CDR3 DNA is TGTGCCAGCACTGACAGGGATCGAAACACCATATATTTT. Translating it yields CASTDRDRNTIYF.

In this sample, this clone turned up once. The gene calls are TRBV7-8 and TRBJ2-7; maybe TRBD1 (6 bases). Germline CDR1 and CDR2: SGHVS and FQNEAQ. Deletions cut 5 bases from V and 6 bases from J, with 20 bases between. There are 15 residues in the CDR3. CDR3 amino acids: CASSQLSGTYLEQYF. Here the CDR3 DNA reads TGTGCCAGCAGCCAACTTTCCGGGACATATCTCGAGCAGTACTTC.

This chain joins TRBV13 and TRBJ1-1; possibly TRBD1 for D (5 bases). Trimming removed 5 bases from V and 6 bases from J, with 10 bases in between. Germline CDR1 is PRHDT and CDR2 is FYEKMQ (reference sequence). The CDR3 contains 12 residues. CDR3 sequence (DNA): TGTGCCAGCAGCCTGGGGGGTCCTGAAGCTTTCTTT. Translation gives CASSLGGPEAFF.

The J gene is TRBJ2-2, the V gene TRBV7-6; D possibly corresponds to TRBD2 (6 bases). Germline-derived CDR1 and CDR2 are SGHVS and FNYEAQ. V shed 0 bases and J shed 4 bases, with 12 bases lying between them. The CDR3 is made up of 16 amino acids. This CDR3 reads CASSLAGGRATGELFF. The DNA of the CDR3 is TGTGCCAGCAGCTTAGCGGGAGGAAGGGCCACCGGGGAGCTGTTTTTT. The whole variable domain, remainder taken from reference TRBV7-6 and TRBJ2-2, is GAGVSQSPRYKVTKRGQDVALRCDPISGHVSLYWYRQALGQGPEFLTYFNYEAQQDKSGLPNDRFSAERPEGSISTLTIQRTEQRDSAMYRCASSLAGGRATGELFFGEGSRLTVL.

CDR3 DNA sequence: TGTGCCACCCTGGGGCTACGGCTCTATGGCTACACCTTC. Protein: CATLGLRLYGYTF. The chain is built from TRBV19 and TRBJ1-2; D possibly corresponds to TRBD1 (5 bases). The CDR3 loop spans 13 amino acids. V was cut by 10 bases and J by 4 bases, with 16 bases left in between. Germline V lookup: CDR1 LNHDA, CDR2 SQIVND (reference sequence).

The gene calls are TRBV5-6 and TRBJ1-2; 12 bases map to TRBD1. Trimming at V came to 1 base and at J to 8 bases, leaving 9 bases not matched to a gene. The CDR3 has 16 residues. Germline V gene data show CDR1 as SGHDT and CDR2 as YYEEEE. The CDR3 DNA is TGTGCCAGCAGCTTGAATGCCGGGACAGGGGGCGGCGGCTACACCTTC. Amino acid sequence: CASSLNAGTGGGGYTF.

The CDR3 DNA sequence: TGCGCCAGCAGCTTCTCCGGGACAGGGAACACCGGGGAGCTGTTTTTT. Protein product: CASSFSGTGNTGELFF. The genes are TRBV5-1 and TRBJ2-2, with TRBD1 matching over 8 bases. This CDR3 is built from 16 residues. Germline CDR1 and CDR2: SGHRS and YFSETQ. V lost 2 bases and J lost 1; bases outside the gene matches: 4.

CDR3 nucleotides: TGTGCCAGCAGTTCAGAACCGCTGAACACTGAAGCTTTCTTT. It specifies CASSSEPLNTEAFF. The genes are TRBV28 and TRBJ1-1; no reliable D call. V was pared by 4 bases and J by 0 bases, with 9 bases between. Germline assignment: CDR1 MDHEN and CDR2 SYDVKM. The CDR3 totals 14 residues.

The chain combines TRBV5-1 with TRBJ2-7, with TRBD2 identical over 9 bases. Germline CDR1 SGHRS, CDR2 YFSETQ. There are 17 residues in the CDR3. The ends lost 0 bases at V and 0 bases at J; junction bases unmatched: 7. CDR3 region: CASSLGLAGLSSYEQYF. In DNA, the CDR3 is TGCGCCAGCAGCTTGGGGCTAGCGGGATTAAGCTCCTACGAGCAGTACTTC. Full variable domain (missing parts from reference TRBV5-1 and TRBJ2-7): KAGVTQTPRYLIKTRGQQVTLSCSPISGHRSVSWYQQTPGQGLQFLFEYFSETQRNKGNFPGRFSGRQFSNSRSEMNVSTLELGDSALYLCASSLGLAGLSSYEQYFGPGTRLTVT.

This clone was seen only a few times. The V and J genes are TRBV5-1 and TRBJ1-1; D is unclear. Germline-derived CDR1 and CDR2 are SGHRS and YFSETQ. Trimming removed 4 bases at V and 1 base at J, with 8 bases between. The CDR3 is made up of 13 amino acids. The CDR3 DNA is TGCGCCAGCAGCGCCCGGTCGAACACTGAAGCTTTCTTT. It is translated as CASSARSNTEAFF.

This clone was observed a single time. V and J are TRBV6-1 and TRBJ1-2, with D hard to call. V was cut by 1 base and J by 8 bases, with 11 bases left in between. The CDR3 contains 13 residues. Germline CDR1 MNHNS, CDR2 SASEGT. The CDR3 DNA follows: TGTGCCAGCAGTGAAGAGCCGTCCGGGGGCTACACCTTC. Translated, it gives CASSEEPSGGYTF.

V is TRBV18 and J is TRBJ2-7, with D perhaps matching TRBD2 (5 bases). Trimming left V 3 bases short and J 11 bases short, with 26 bases between. Germline V lookup: CDR1 KGHSH, CDR2 LQKENI. This CDR3 has 16 amino acids. The CDR3 loop is CASSPRPKDGNTREYF. CDR3 sequence (DNA): TGTGCCAGCTCACCCCGTCCCAAGGACGGAAATACGAGGGAGTACTTC. The entire variable domain, with the rest obtained from reference TRBV18 and TRBJ2-7, is as follows: NAGVMQNPRHLVRRRGQEARLRCSPMKGHSHVYWYRQLPEEGLKFMVYLQKENIIDESGMPKERFSAEFPKEGPSILRIQQVVRGDSAAYFCASSPRPKDGNTREYFGPGTRLTVT.

The chain links TRBV4-1 to TRBJ2-7; no firm D call. The length of the CDR3 is 15 residues. V was cut by 1 base and J by 7 bases, with 17 bases left in between. Germline V gene sequence: CDR1 MGHRA, CDR2 YSYEKL. CDR3 sequence: CASSQVTSPREEQYF. CDR3 in DNA: TGCGCCAGCAGCCAAGTTACCTCCCCGCGTGAGGAGCAGTACTTC.

The chain joins TRBV7-2 to TRBJ1-1; D gene uncertain. V was pared by 2 bases and J by 4 bases, with 14 bases between. This CDR3 is 15 amino acids long. CDR1 and CDR2 (germline): SGHTA, FQGNSA. The CDR3 region is CASSLSGSAITEAFF. CDR3 nucleotides: TGTGCCAGCAGCTTATCCGGGAGCGCCATCACTGAAGCTTTCTTT.

The chain couples TRBV19 to TRBJ2-3, with D perhaps TRBD2 (5 bases). Germline CDR1 reads LNHDA; CDR2 reads SQIVND (reference sequence). CDR3 length: 14 amino acids. V shed 5 bases and J shed 7 bases, with 16 bases lying between them. The CDR3 coding sequence is TGTGCCAGTAGTCTCCCGGGAATGCTAAATACGCAGTATTTT. Translating gives CASSLPGMLNTQYF.

This chain links TRBV9 with TRBJ1-3; possibly TRBD1 for D (6 bases). The CDR3 consists of 15 residues. V was pared by 0 bases and J by 4 bases, with 11 bases between. Germline V gene data show CDR1 as SGDLS and CDR2 as YYNGEE. CDR3 sequence (DNA): TGTGCCAGCAGCGTAGCTCAGGGGCCGGGAAACACCATATATTTT. As protein: CASSVAQGPGNTIYF. Looking up the rest from reference TRBV9 and TRBJ1-3 gives the full variable domain: DSGVTQTPKHLITATGQRVTLRCSPRSGDLSVYWYQQSLDQGLQFLIQYYNGEERAKGNILERFSAQQFPDLHSELNLSSLELGDSALYFCASSVAQGPGNTIYFGEGSWLTVV.

The chain combines TRBV4-1 with TRBJ2-5, with TRBD1 matching 7 bases. The germline V gene encodes CDR1 MGHRA and CDR2 YSYEKL. The CDR3 covers 14 residues. The J segment lost 5 bases and the V segment lost 3 bases, leaving 6 bases of the junction unmatched. CDR3 coding DNA: TGCGCCAGCAGCCACATAACAGGGGAGGAGACCCAGTACTTC. Residues: CASSHITGEETQYF.

The gene calls are TRBV29-1 and TRBJ1-1, with 9 bases aligning to TRBD1. Per the germline V gene, CDR1 is SQVTM and CDR2 is ANQGSEA. V dropped 4 bases and J dropped 3; count of bases not matched to a gene: 3. The CDR3 is 13 amino acids. CDR3 region: CSVVDRGYTEAFF. In DNA form, the CDR3 reads TGCAGCGTTGTCGACAGGGGGTACACTGAAGCTTTCTTT.

V usage is TRBV4-2 and J usage is TRBJ2-5; 8 bases line up with TRBD2. This CDR3 has 15 amino acids. Losses at the gene ends were 0 bases for V and 2 bases for J; bases not matched to a gene: 2. CDR1 is LGHNA and CDR2 is YNFKEQ in the germline V gene. The CDR3 DNA follows: TGTGCCAGCAGCCAAGAGAGCGGGAGTCAAGAGACCCAGTACTTC. Protein product: CASSQESGSQETQYF.

This clone was detected once. This sequence joins TRBV19 and TRBJ1-5; TRBD1 matches 7 bases. The CDR3 is 13 residues long. Germline CDR1 and CDR2: LNHDA and SQIVND (reference sequence). V lost 5 bases, J lost 5 bases, and 3 bases stayed unmatched. Here the CDR3 DNA reads TGTGCCAGTAGTCGGGACAGCGATCAGCCCCAGCATTTT. It is translated as CASSRDSDQPQHF.

The chain has TRBV4-2 and TRBJ2-3; the match to TRBD1 covers 7 bases. Germline V CDR1 and CDR2: LGHNA, YNFKEQ. The V and J ends lost 1 base and 6 bases, in that order; junction bases with no gene match: 10. This CDR3 spans 16 amino acids. DNA for the CDR3: TGTGCCAGCAGCCAAGTGTTGGGTAGGGGGCAGGATACGCAGTATTTT. Residues: CASSQVLGRGQDTQYF.

The gene calls are TRBV28 and TRBJ2-3, with 9 bases lining up with TRBD1. V gave up 4 bases and J gave up 2 bases; unmatched junction bases: 7. The germline gives CDR1 MDHEN, CDR2 SYDVKM. This CDR3 is built from 16 residues. CDR3 region: CASSSRRDRATDTQYF. The CDR3, as DNA: TGTGCCAGCAGTTCCCGCCGGGACAGGGCCACAGATACGCAGTATTTT.

V and J are TRBV28 and TRBJ1-1; 8 bases are a match to TRBD1. Germline loops: CDR1 MDHEN, CDR2 SYDVKM. V lost 6 bases and J lost 10; bases outside the gene matches: 7. The CDR3 length is 12 residues. DNA for the CDR3: TGTGCCAGCAGACAAGGACAGGGTCGAGCTTTCTTT. It codes for CASRQGQGRAFF.